The source of this T cell receptor beta chain is a study of OX40 agonist ivuxolimab in advanced cancers. Study as a whole: An agonistic human IgG2 monoclonal antibody against OX40 (CD134) was given. Patients were 65% to 85% male with ages roughly 23 to 90, mean 60. One hepatocellular carcinoma and two cutaneous melanoma patients partially responded. Overall study findings and caveats: Average numbers of expanded clones were greater in CD8+ T cells than in CD4+.

Trimming pared 4 bases from V and 0 bases from J, leaving 19 bases between. Germline V gives CDR1 SGHTA, CDR2 FQGNSA. This CDR3 has 17 residues. In the case of this clone: Its antigen remains unidentified.

TCRdb keeps only in-frame clones here, not all; method: immunoSEQ multiplex PCR. Of 6,500 to 9,000 clones listed, over 55% are singletons. The input for sequencing was CD4+ or CD8+ T cells sorted from blood, taken in a trial of the OX40 agonist ivuxolimab. The chain is built from TRBV7-2 and TRBJ2-7; no definite D call. This receptor was taken from an adult with an advanced solid tumor such as melanoma, head and neck, liver or kidney cancer. The CDR3 DNA follows: TGTGCCAGCAGCTCTCTTCGGACGGATTGGAGCTCCTACGAGCAGTACTTC. Its protein product is CASSSLRTDWSSYEQYF. Combining the CDR3 with reference TRBV7-2 and TRBJ2-7 gives the whole variable domain GAGVSQSPSNKVTEKGKDVELRCDPISGHTALYWYRQSLGQGLEFLIYFQGNSAPDKSGLPSDRFSAERTGGSVSTLTIQRTQQEDSAVYLCASSSLRTDWSSYEQYFGPGTRLTVT.